The following is a T cell receptor beta chain sequence with its context. The antigen is undetermined. Assay used: immunoSEQ multiplex PCR; TCRdb lists only in-frame clones, some missing. Here the sample spans 75,000 to 90,000 clones, about 89% being singletons. This sample stems from a study of graft-versus-host responses after intestinal transplantation. The source of this sequence is a human donor who received an intestinal transplant. The specimen comprised unstimulated CD4+ T cells sorted from spleen or lymph node cells, sampled before intestinal transplant.

The CDR3 DNA reads as TGTGCCAGCTGGGACTGGGGAAACACCGGGGAGCTGTTTTTT. Translating it yields CASWDWGNTGELFF. This chain joins TRBV5-4 and TRBJ2-2, with a possible D match to TRBD2 (6 bases). Germline lookup yields CDR1 SGHNT and CDR2 YYREEE (reference sequence). This CDR3 spans 14 amino acids. Trimming cost V 7 bases and J 2 bases, with 12 bases left between them.